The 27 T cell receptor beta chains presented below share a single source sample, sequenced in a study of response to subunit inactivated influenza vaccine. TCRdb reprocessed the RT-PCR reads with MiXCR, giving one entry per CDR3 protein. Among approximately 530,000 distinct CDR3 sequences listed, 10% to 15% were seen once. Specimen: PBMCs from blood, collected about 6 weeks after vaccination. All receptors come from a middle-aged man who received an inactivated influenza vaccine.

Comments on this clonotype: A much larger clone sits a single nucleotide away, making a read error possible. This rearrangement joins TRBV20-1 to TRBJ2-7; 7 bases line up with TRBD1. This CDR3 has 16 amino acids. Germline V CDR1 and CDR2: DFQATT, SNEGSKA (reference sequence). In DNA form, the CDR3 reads TGCTGTGCCGACCCCTTGGCCGGGACAGTCCCCTACGAGCAGTACTTC. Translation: CCADPLAGTVPYEQYF.

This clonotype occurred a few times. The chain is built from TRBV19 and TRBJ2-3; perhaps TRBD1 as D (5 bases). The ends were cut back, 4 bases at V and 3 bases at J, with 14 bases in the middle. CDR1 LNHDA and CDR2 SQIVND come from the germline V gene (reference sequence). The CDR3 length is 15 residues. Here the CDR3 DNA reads TGTGCCAGTAGTACGGCAGGGCATAGGACAGATACGCAGTATTTT. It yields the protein CASSTAGHRTDTQYF.

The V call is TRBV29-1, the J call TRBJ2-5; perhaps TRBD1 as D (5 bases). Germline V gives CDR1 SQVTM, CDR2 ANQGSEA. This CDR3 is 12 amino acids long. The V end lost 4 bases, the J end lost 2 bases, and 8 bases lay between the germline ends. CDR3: CSVARQQETQYF. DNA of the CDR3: TGCAGCGTTGCGAGACAGCAAGAGACCCAGTACTTC.

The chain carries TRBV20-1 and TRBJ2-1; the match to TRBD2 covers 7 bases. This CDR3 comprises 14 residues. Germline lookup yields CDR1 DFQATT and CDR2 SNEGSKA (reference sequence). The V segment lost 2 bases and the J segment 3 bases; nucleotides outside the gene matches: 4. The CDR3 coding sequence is TGCAGTGCTAGACCGGGAGGAAACTACAATGAGCAGTTCTTC. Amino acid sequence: CSARPGGNYNEQFF.

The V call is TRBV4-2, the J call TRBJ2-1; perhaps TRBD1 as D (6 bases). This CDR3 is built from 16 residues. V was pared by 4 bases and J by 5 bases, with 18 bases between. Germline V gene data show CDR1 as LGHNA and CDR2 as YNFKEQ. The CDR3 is CASSLGAGANNNEQFF. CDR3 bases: TGTGCCAGCAGCCTTGGGGCAGGGGCGAACAACAATGAGCAGTTCTTC.

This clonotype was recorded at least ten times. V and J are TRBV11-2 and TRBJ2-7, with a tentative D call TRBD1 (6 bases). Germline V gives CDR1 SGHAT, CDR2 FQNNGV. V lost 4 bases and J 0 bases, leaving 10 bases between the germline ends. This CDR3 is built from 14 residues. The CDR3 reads CASSSDRSSYEQYF. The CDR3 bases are TGTGCCAGCAGCTCCGACAGGAGCTCCTACGAGCAGTACTTC.

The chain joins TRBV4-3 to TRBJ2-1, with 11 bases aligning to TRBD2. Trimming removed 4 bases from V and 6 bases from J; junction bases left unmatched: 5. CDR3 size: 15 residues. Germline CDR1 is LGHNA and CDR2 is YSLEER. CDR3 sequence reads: CASSRGTSGRNEQFF. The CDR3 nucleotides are TGCGCCAGCAGCCGGGGGACTAGCGGACGCAATGAGCAGTTCTTC.

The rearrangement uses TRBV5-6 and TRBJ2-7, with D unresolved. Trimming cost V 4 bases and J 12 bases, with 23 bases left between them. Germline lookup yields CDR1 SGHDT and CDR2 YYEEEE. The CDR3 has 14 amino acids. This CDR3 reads CASSLPGPFSPPYF. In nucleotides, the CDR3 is TGTGCCAGCAGCCTTCCAGGACCGTTCTCCCCTCCGTACTTC.

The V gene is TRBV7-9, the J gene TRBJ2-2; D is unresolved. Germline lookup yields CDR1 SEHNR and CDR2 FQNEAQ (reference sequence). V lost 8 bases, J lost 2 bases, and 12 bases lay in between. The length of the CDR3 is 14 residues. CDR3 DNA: TGTGCCAGCCCCCCTCGAACTAACACCGGGGAGCTGTTTTTT. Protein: CASPPRTNTGELFF.

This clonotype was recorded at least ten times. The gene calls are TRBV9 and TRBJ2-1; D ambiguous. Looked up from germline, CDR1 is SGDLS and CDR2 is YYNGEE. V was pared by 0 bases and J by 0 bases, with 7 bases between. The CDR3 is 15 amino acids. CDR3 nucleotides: TGTGCCAGCAGCGTAGGTCCGAGCTCCTACAATGAGCAGTTCTTC. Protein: CASSVGPSSYNEQFF. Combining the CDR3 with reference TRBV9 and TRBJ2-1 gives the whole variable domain DSGVTQTPKHLITATGQRVTLRCSPRSGDLSVYWYQQSLDQGLQFLIQYYNGEERAKGNILERFSAQQFPDLHSELNLSSLELGDSALYFCASSVGPSSYNEQFFGPGTRLTVL.

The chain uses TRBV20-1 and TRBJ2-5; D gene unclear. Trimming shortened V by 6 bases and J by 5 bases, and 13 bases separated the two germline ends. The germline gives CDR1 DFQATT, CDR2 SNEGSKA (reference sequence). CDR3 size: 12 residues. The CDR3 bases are TGCAGTGCCCGGGCCCTCGAGGAGACCCAGTACTTC. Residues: CSARALEETQYF.

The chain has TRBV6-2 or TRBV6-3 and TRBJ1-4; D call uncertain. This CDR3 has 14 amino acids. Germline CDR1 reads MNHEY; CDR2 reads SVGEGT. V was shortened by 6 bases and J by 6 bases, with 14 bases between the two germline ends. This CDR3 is CASSGGSVYEKLFF. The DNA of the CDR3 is TGTGCCAGCAGCGGTGGGTCGGTTTATGAAAAACTGTTTTTT.

Here the CDR3 reads CSVEGLTVTDTQYF. The DNA for the CDR3 is TGCAGCGTTGAGGGACTGACCGTAACAGATACGCAGTATTTT. This sequence joins TRBV29-1 and TRBJ2-3, with D perhaps TRBD2 (6 bases). Germline CDR1 SQVTM, CDR2 ANQGSEA. The CDR3 covers 14 residues. V shed 3 bases and J shed 3 bases, with 13 bases lying between them.

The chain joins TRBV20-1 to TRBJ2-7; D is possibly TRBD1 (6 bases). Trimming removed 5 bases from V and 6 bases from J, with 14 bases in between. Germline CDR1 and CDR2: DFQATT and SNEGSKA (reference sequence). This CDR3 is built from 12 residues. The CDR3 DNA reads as TGCAGTGCTTTTGGACAGACACGCGAGCAGTACTTC. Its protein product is CSAFGQTREQYF.

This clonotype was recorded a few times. The CDR3 loop is CSAGGYIHNEQFF. Written as DNA, the CDR3 is TGCAGCGCCGGGGGGTACATCCACAATGAGCAGTTCTTC. This chain connects TRBV29-1 to TRBJ2-1; 7 bases align to TRBD2. The CDR3 is 13 residues long. CDR1 and CDR2 (germline): SQVTM, ANQGSEA. Trimming removed 7 bases from V and 5 bases from J; junction bases left unmatched: 8.

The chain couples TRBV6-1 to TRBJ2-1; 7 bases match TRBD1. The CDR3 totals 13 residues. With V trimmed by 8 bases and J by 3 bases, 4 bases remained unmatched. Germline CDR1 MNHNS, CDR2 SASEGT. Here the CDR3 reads CASGDSSYNEQFF. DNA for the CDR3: TGTGCCAGCGGGGACAGCAGCTACAATGAGCAGTTCTTC.

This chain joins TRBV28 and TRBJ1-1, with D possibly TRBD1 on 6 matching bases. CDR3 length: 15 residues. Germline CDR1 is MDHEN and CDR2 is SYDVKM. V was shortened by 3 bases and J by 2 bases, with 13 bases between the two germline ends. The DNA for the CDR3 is TGTGCCAGCAGTTTCCCCCACAGGGCTAACACTGAAGCTTTCTTT. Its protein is CASSFPHRANTEAFF.

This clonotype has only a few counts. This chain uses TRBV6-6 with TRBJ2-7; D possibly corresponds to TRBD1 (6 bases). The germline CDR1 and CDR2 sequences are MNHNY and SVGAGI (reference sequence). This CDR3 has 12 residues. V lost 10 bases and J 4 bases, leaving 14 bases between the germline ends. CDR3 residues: CATGASRYEQYF. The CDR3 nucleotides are TGTGCCACAGGGGCCTCCCGATACGAGCAGTACTTC.

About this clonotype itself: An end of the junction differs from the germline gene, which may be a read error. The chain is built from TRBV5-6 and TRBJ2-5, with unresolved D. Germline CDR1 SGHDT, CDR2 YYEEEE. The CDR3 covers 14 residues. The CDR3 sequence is CASSLGWYQETQYF. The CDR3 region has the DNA TGTGCCAGCAGCTTGGGTTGGTACCAGGAGACCCAGTACTTC.

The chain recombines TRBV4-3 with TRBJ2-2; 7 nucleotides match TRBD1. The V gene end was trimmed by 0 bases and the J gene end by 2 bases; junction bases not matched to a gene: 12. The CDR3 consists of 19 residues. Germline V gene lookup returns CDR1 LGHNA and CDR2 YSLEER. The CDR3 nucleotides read TGCGCCAGCAGCCAAGACCTGAGACAGGGCCTAGGAAACACCGGGGAGCTGTTTTTT. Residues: CASSQDLRQGLGNTGELFF.

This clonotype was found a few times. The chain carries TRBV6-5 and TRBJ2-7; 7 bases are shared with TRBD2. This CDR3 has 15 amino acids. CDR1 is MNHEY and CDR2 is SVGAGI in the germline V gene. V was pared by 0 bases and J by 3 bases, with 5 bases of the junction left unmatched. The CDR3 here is CASSYSTLAVYEQYF. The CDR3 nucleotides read TGTGCCAGCAGTTACTCGACGCTAGCGGTCTACGAGCAGTACTTC.

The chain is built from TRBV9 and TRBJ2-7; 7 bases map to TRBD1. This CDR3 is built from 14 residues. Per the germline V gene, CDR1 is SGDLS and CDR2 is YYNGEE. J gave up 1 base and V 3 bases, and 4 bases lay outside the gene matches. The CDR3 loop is CASSADRWSYEQYF. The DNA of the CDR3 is TGTGCCAGCAGCGCGGACAGGTGGTCCTACGAGCAGTACTTC.

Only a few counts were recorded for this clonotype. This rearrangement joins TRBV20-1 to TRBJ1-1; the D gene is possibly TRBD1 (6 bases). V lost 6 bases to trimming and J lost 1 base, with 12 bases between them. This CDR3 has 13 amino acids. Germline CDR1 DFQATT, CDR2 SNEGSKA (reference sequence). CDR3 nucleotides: TGCAGTGCCCGGGACATTAAGAACACTGAAGCTTTCTTT. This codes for CSARDIKNTEAFF.

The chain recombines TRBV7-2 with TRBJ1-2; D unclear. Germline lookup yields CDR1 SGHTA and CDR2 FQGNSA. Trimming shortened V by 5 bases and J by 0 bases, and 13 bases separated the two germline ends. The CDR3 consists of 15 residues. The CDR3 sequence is CASSQTNTANYGYTF. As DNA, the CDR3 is TGTGCCAGCAGCCAAACTAACACAGCTAACTATGGCTACACCTTC.

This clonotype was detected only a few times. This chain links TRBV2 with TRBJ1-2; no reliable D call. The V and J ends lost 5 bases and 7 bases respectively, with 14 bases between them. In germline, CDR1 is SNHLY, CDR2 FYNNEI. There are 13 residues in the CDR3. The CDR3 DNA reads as TGTGCCAGCAGTCAGGCAGGCTTTGGTGGCTACACCTTC. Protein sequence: CASSQAGFGGYTF.

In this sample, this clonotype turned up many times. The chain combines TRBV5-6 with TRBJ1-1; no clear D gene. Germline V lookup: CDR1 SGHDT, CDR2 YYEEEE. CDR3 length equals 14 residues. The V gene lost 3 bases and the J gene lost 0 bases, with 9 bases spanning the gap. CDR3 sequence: CASSSRRMNTEAFF. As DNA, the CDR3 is TGTGCCAGCAGCTCCAGGAGGATGAACACTGAAGCTTTCTTT.

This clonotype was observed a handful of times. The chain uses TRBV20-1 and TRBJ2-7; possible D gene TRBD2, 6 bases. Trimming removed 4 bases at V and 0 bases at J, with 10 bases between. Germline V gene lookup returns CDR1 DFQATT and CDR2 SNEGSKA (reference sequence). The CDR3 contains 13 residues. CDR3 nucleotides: TGCAGTGCTATTGGAGGGGTCTCCTACGAGCAGTACTTC. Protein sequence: CSAIGGVSYEQYF.